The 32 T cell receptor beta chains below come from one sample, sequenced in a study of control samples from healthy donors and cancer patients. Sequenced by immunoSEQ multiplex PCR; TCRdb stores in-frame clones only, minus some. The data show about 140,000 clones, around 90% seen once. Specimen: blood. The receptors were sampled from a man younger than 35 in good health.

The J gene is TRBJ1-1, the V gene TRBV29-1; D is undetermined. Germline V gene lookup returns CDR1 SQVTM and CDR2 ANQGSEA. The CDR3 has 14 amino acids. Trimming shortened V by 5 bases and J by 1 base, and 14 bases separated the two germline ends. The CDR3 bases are TGCAGCGTTTCTGACGGACGGCCGAACACTGAAGCTTTCTTT. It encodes CSVSDGRPNTEAFF.

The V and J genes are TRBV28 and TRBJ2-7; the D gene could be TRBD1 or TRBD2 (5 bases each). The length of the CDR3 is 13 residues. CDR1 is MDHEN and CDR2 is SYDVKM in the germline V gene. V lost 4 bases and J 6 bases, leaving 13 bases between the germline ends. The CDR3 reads CASSSRGLGEQYF. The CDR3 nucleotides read TGTGCCAGCAGTTCCCGGGGCCTCGGCGAGCAGTACTTC.

The chain's CDR3 is CAWSLQGEYGNSPLHF. The CDR3 DNA follows: TGTGCCTGGAGTTTGCAGGGGGAGTATGGTAATTCACCCCTCCACTTT. J is TRBJ1-6 and V is TRBV30; 7 nucleotides align to TRBD1. This CDR3 contains 16 residues. The germline V gene encodes CDR1 GTSNPN and CDR2 SVGIG (reference sequence). J was trimmed by 6 bases and V by 2 bases; bases with no gene match: 10.

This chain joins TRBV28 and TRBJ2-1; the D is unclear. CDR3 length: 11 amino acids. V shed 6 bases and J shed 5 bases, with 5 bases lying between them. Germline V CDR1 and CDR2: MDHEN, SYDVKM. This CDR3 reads CASRYNNEQFF. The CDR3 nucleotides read TGTGCCAGCAGATATAACAATGAGCAGTTCTTC.

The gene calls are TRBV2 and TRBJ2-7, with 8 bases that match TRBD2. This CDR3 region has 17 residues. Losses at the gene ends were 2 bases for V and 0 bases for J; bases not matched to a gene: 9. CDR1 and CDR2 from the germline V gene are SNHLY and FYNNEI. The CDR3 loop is CASSESFSGVSSYEQYF. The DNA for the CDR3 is TGTGCCAGCAGTGAAAGCTTTAGCGGGGTAAGCTCCTACGAGCAGTACTTC.

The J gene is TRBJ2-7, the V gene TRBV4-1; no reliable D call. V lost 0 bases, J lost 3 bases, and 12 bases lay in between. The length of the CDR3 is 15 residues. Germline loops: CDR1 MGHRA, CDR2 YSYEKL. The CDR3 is CASSQERERVYEQYF. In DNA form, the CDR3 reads TGCGCCAGCAGCCAAGAAAGGGAAAGGGTCTACGAGCAGTACTTC.

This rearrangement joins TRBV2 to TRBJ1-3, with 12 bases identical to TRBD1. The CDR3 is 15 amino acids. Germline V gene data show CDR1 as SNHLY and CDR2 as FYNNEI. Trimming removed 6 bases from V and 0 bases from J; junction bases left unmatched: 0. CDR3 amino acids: CASRGQGASGNTIYF. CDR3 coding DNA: TGTGCCAGCAGGGGACAGGGGGCCTCTGGAAACACCATATATTTT.

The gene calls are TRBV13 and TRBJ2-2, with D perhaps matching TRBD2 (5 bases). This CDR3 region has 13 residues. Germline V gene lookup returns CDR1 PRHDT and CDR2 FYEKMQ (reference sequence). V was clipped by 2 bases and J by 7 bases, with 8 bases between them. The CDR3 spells CASSLWSGGELFF. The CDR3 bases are TGTGCCAGCAGCTTATGGAGCGGCGGGGAGCTGTTTTTT.

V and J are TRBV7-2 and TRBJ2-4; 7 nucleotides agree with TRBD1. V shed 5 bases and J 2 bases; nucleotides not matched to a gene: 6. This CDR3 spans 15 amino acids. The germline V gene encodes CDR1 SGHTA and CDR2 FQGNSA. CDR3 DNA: TGTGCCAGCAGCCAAGACAGGGAGACCAAAAACATTCAGTACTTC. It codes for CASSQDRETKNIQYF.

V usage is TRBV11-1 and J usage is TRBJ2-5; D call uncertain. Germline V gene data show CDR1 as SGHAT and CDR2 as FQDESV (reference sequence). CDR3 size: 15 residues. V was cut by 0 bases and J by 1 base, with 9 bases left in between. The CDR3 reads CASSLAPGVQETQYF. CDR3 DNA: TGTGCCAGCAGCTTAGCGCCAGGCGTCCAAGAGACCCAGTACTTC.

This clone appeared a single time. The CDR3 coding sequence is TGCGGCGCCAGCCTACGGGAAGGGGACAGGCTTTTGAACACTGAAGCTTTCTTT. This encodes CGASLREGDRLLNTEAFF. This chain links TRBV29-1 with TRBJ1-1, with 8 bases aligning to TRBD1. The CDR3 totals 18 residues. Per germline, CDR1 SQVTM and CDR2 ANQGSEA.

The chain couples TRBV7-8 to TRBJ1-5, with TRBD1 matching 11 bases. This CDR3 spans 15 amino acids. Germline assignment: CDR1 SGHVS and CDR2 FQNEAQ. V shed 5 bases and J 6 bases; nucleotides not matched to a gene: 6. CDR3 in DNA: TGTGCCAGCAGCCCCCAGGGACAGGGGGGTCAGCCCCAGCATTTT. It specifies CASSPQGQGGQPQHF. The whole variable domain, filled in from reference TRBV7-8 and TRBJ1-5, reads GAGVSQSPRYKVAKRGQDVALRCDPISGHVSLFWYQQALGQGPEFLTYFQNEAQLDKSGLPSDRFFAERPEGSVSTLKIQRTQQEDSAVYLCASSPQGQGGQPQHFGDGTRLSIL.

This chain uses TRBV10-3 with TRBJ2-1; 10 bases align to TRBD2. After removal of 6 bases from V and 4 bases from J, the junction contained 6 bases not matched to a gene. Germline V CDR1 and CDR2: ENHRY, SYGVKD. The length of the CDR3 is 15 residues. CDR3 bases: TGTGCCATCAGGAGGAGCGGGGGGGCGTACAATGAGCAGTTCTTC. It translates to CAIRRSGGAYNEQFF.

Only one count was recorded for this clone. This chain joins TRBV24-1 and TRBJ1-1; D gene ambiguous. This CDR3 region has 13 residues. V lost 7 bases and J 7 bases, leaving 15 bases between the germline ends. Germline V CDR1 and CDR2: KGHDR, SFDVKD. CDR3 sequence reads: CATSEATQSEAFF. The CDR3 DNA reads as TGTGCCACCAGCGAGGCAACCCAAAGTGAAGCTTTCTTT.

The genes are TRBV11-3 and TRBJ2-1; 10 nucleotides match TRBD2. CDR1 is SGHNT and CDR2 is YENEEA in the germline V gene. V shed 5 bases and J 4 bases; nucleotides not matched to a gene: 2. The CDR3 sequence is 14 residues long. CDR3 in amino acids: CASSPGLAYNEQFF. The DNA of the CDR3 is TGTGCCAGCAGCCCGGGACTAGCGTACAATGAGCAGTTCTTC.

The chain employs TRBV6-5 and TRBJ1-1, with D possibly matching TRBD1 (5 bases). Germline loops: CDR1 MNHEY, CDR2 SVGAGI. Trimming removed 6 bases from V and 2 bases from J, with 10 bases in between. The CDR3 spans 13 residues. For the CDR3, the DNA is TGTGCCAGCAGCAGGGCCGGTAACACTGAAGCTTTCTTT. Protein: CASSRAGNTEAFF.

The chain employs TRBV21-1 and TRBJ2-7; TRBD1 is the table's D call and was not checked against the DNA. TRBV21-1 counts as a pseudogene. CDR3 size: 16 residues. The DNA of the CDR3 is TGTGCCAGCAGCAAACCAGGGACAGGTGACTCCTACGAGCAGTACTTC. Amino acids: CASSKPGTGDSYEQYF.

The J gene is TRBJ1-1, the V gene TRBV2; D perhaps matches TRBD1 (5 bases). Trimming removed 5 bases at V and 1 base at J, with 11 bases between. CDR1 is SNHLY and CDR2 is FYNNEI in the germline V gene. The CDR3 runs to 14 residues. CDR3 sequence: CASSPRGGNTEAFF. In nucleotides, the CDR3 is TGTGCCAGCAGTCCCCGGGGGGGGAACACTGAAGCTTTCTTT. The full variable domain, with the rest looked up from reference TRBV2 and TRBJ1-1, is EPEVTQTPSHQVTQMGQEVILRCVPISNHLYFYWYRQILGQKVEFLVSFYNNEISEKSEIFDDQFSVERPDGSNFTLKIRSTKLEDSAMYFCASSPRGGNTEAFFGQGTRLTVV.

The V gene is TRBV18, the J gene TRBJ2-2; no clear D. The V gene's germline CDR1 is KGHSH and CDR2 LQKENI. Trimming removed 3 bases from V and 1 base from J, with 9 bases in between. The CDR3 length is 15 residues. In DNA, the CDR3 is TGTGCCAGCTCACCTCAGATGGGGAACACCGGGGAGCTGTTTTTT. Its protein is CASSPQMGNTGELFF.

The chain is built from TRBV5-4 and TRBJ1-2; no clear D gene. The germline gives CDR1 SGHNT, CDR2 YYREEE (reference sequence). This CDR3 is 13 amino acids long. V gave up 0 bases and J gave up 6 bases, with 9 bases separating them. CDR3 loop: CASSLEWTNGYTF. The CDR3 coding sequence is TGTGCCAGCAGCTTGGAATGGACGAATGGCTACACCTTC.

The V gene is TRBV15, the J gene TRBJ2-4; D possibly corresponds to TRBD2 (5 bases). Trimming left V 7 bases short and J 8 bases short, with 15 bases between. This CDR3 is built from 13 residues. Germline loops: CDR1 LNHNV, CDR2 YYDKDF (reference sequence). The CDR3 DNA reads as TGTGCCACCAAGCACACCAACGGGGACATTCAGTACTTC. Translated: CATKHTNGDIQYF.

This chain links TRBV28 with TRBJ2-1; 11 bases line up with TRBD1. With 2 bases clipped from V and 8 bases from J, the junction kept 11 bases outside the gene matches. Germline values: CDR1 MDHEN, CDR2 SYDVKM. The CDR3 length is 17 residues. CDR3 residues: CASSLGFVGQGGDEQFF. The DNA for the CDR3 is TGTGCCAGCAGTTTAGGGTTTGTGGGACAGGGGGGGGATGAGCAGTTCTTC.

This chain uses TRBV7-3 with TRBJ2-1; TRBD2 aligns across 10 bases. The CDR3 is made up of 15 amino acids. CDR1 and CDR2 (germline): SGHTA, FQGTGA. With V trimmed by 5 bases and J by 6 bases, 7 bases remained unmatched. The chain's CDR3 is CASSPSGGAGNEQFF. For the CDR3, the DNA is TGTGCCAGCAGCCCGAGCGGGGGGGCCGGCAATGAGCAGTTCTTC. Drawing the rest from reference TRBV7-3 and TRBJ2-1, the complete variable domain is GAGVSQTPSNKVTEKGKYVELRCDPISGHTALYWYRQSLGQGPEFLIYFQGTGAADDSGLPNDRFFAVRPEGSVSTLKIQRTERGDSAVYLCASSPSGGAGNEQFFGPGTRLTVL.

The CDR3 loop is CASSGDGISGNTIYF. For the CDR3, the DNA is TGTGCCAGCAGTGGGGACGGCATCTCTGGAAACACCATATATTTT. This chain connects TRBV2 to TRBJ1-3, with D possibly being TRBD1 (5 bases). V dropped 4 bases and J dropped 0 bases, with 10 bases sitting between them. Germline V lookup: CDR1 SNHLY, CDR2 FYNNEI. The CDR3 loop spans 15 amino acids.

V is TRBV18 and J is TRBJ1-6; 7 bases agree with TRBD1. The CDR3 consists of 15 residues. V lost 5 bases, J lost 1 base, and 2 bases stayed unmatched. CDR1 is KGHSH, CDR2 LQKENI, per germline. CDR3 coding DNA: TGTGCCAGCTCAGCGACAGGGTCCTATAATTCACCCCTCCACTTT. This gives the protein CASSATGSYNSPLHF.

This CDR3 is CASSPVILAVPNEQYF. CDR3 nucleotide sequence: TGTGCCAGCAGTCCGGTGATTCTAGCGGTGCCTAACGAGCAGTACTTC. The chain uses TRBV28 and TRBJ2-7; 7 bases map to TRBD2. Germline CDR1 reads MDHEN; CDR2 reads SYDVKM. This CDR3 is built from 16 residues. Germline trimming cut 5 bases from V and 5 bases from J; bases unmatched to any gene: 15.

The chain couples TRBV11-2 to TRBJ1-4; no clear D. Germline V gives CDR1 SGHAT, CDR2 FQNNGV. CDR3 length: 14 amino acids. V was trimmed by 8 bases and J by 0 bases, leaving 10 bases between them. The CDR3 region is CASRFRATNEKLFF. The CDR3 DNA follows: TGTGCCAGCCGTTTTAGGGCAACTAATGAAAAACTGTTTTTT.

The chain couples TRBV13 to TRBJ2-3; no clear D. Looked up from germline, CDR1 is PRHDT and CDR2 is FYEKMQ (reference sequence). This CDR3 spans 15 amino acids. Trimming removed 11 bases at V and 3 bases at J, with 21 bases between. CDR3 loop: CALSSREYRTDTQYF. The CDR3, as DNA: TGTGCCCTCTCCTCCCGCGAATATAGGACAGATACGCAGTATTTT.

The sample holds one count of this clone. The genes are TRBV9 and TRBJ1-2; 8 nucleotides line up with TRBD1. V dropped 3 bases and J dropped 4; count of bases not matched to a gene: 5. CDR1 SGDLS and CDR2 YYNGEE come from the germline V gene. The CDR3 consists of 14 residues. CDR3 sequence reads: CASSADRALYGYTF. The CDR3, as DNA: TGTGCCAGCAGCGCGGACAGGGCCCTCTATGGCTACACCTTC.

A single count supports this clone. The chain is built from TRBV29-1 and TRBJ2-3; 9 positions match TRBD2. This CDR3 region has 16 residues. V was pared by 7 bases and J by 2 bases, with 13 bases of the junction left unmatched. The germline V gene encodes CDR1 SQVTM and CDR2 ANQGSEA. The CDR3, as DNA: TGCAGCGCCGGGGAGGCCAGCGGGGGGTTCACAGATACGCAGTATTTT. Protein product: CSAGEASGGFTDTQYF.

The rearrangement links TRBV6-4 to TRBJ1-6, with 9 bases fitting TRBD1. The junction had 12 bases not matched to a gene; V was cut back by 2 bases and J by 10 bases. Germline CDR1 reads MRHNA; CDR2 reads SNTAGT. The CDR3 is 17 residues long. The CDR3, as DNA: TGTGCCAGCAGTGACGGACAGGGGTATGTAGGTAGCTCACCCCTCCACTTT. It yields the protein CASSDGQGYVGSSPLHF.

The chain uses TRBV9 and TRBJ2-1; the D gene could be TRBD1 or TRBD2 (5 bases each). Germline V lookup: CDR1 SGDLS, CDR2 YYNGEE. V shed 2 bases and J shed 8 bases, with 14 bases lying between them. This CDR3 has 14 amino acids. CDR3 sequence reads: CASSVSRERDEQFF. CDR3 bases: TGTGCCAGCAGCGTCAGCAGGGAGAGAGATGAGCAGTTCTTC. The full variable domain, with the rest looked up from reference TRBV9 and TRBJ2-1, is DSGVTQTPKHLITATGQRVTLRCSPRSGDLSVYWYQQSLDQGLQFLIQYYNGEERAKGNILERFSAQQFPDLHSELNLSSLELGDSALYFCASSVSRERDEQFFGPGTRLTVL.